These 10 T cell receptor beta chains originate from one sample sequenced in a study of T cells in Graves' hyperthyroidism and ophthalmopathy. What was amplified from RNA transcripts were TCR beta CDR3 regions. TCR CDR3 underwent first-round RT-PCR with the HTBI primer set. TCRdb fed the multiplex PCR reads into MiXCR, producing one record per CDR3 protein. The sample holds 690,000 or so distinct CDR3 sequences, around 20% seen once. The sequenced sample was blood. These receptors were obtained from a woman aged 45 to 65 with Graves' hyperthyroidism that later progressed to Graves' ophthalmopathy.

The chain is built from TRBV7-9 and TRBJ2-3; 7 bases are a match to TRBD1. Germline CDR1 and CDR2: SEHNR and FQNEAQ (reference sequence). The trim removed 5 bases at V and 2 bases at J, leaving 10 bases unmatched. The CDR3 is made up of 16 amino acids. CDR3 sequence: CASSVSRGRDTDTQYF. The CDR3, as DNA: TGTGCCAGCAGCGTCTCCAGGGGGAGAGACACAGATACGCAGTATTTT.

This clonotype was counted ten times or more. The chain uses TRBV6-6 and TRBJ2-5; D possibly corresponds to TRBD1 (6 bases). The V end was cut by 2 bases, the J end by 5 bases, with 15 bases between. The CDR3 consists of 15 residues. Per germline, CDR1 MNHNY and CDR2 SVGAGI (reference sequence). CDR3: CASSYSRGLEETQYF. The CDR3 nucleotides read TGTGCCAGCAGTTACAGCAGGGGTTTAGAGGAGACCCAGTACTTC.

The chain has TRBV29-1 and TRBJ2-6; D may be TRBD1 (5 bases). Germline V gene lookup returns CDR1 SQVTM and CDR2 ANQGSEA. This CDR3 is built from 17 residues. The ends were cut back, 3 bases at V and 0 bases at J, with 15 bases in the middle. The CDR3: CSVEGTHRSSGANVLTF. The DNA of the CDR3 is TGCAGCGTTGAGGGCACACACAGGAGCTCTGGGGCCAACGTCCTGACTTTC.

This clonotype was seen ten or more times. The chain combines TRBV7-3 with TRBJ1-1, with 12 bases lining up with TRBD1. The CDR3 consists of 14 residues. V shed 5 bases and J 6 bases; nucleotides not matched to a gene: 4. In germline, CDR1 is SGHTA, CDR2 FQGTGA. In DNA, the CDR3 is TGTGCCAGCAGCCTGGGACAGGGGGCTGCTGAAGCTTTCTTT. This codes for CASSLGQGAAEAFF.

This clonotype has just one count. This chain connects TRBV7-3 to TRBJ2-2, with D possibly being TRBD2 (5 bases). Looked up from germline, CDR1 is SGHTA and CDR2 is FQGTGA. This CDR3 comprises 13 residues. The V and J ends lost 3 bases and 5 bases respectively, with 7 bases between them. In nucleotides, the CDR3 is TGTGCCAGCAGCTTTAGCGTAACCGGGGAGCTGTTTTTT. It yields the protein CASSFSVTGELFF.

This clonotype was detected a few times. The chain links TRBV5-1 to TRBJ2-7; D gene unclear. The CDR3 consists of 13 residues. V shed 3 bases and J shed 4 bases, with 11 bases lying between them. Looked up from germline, CDR1 is SGHRS and CDR2 is YFSETQ. CDR3 in DNA: TGCGCCAGCAGCTCAACGACGGAGTACGAGCAGTACTTC. Its translation is CASSSTTEYEQYF. Full variable domain (missing parts from reference TRBV5-1 and TRBJ2-7): KAGVTQTPRYLIKTRGQQVTLSCSPISGHRSVSWYQQTPGQGLQFLFEYFSETQRNKGNFPGRFSGRQFSNSRSEMNVSTLELGDSALYLCASSSTTEYEQYFGPGTRLTVT.

The chain recombines TRBV5-5 with TRBJ1-5; 8 nucleotides align to TRBD1. Germline V lookup: CDR1 SGHKS, CDR2 YYEKEE (reference sequence). CDR3 length: 15 amino acids. V shed 3 bases and J 7 bases; nucleotides not matched to a gene: 9. Written as DNA, the CDR3 is TGTGCCAGCAGCTACCGGACAGGGCTCGTACAGCCCCAGCATTTT. This codes for CASSYRTGLVQPQHF.

This clonotype was seen only a few times. A much larger clone differs from this one at a single base, so this may be a read error. This is likely a read error, given that the CDR3 carries no conserved phenylalanine or tryptophan at its end. The rearrangement links TRBV3-1 to TRBJ2-1; 8 bases align to TRBD2. The CDR3 consists of 15 residues. CDR1 is LGHDT, CDR2 YNNKEL, per germline (reference sequence). Germline trimming cut 2 bases from V and 2 bases from J; bases unmatched to any gene: 2. The CDR3 sequence is CASSQQRGPYNEQFL. The CDR3 coding sequence is TGTGCCAGCAGCCAACAGCGGGGGCCCTACAATGAGCAGTTCCTC.

This clonotype was seen repeatedly, ten times or more. V gene TRBV12-3 or TRBV12-4 combines with J gene TRBJ2-2; 10 nucleotides line up with TRBD2. The CDR3 is 16 residues long. The J segment lost 3 bases and the V segment lost 6 bases, leaving 7 bases of the junction unmatched. DNA for the CDR3: TGTGCCAGCAGCAAAAGCGGGGGGGCGTACACCGGGGAGCTGTTTTTT. Amino acid sequence: CASSKSGGAYTGELFF.

This clonotype was counted at least ten times. The CDR3 is CSARDQGLNTEAFF. The CDR3 DNA reads TGCAGTGCTAGAGATCAAGGTCTGAACACTGAAGCTTTCTTT. V is TRBV20-1 and J is TRBJ1-1; no clear D. The V end lost 0 bases, the J end lost 0 bases, and 8 bases lay between the germline ends. The CDR3 loop spans 14 amino acids. CDR1 and CDR2 from the germline V gene are DFQATT and SNEGSKA (reference sequence).